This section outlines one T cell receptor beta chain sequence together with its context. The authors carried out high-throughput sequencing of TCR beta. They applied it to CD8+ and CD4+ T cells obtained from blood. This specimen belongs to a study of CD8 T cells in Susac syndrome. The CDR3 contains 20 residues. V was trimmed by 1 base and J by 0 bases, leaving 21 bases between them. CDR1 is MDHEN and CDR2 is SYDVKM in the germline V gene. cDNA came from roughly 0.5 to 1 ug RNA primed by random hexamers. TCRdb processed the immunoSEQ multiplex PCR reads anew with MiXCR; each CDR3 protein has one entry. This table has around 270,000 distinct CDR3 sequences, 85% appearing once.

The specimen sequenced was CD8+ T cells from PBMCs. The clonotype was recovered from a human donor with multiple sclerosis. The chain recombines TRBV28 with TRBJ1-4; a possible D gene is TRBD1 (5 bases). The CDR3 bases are TGTGCCAGCAGTTTATTCCACAGGTCCCCAGTCCCCCCAACTAATGAAAAACTGTTTTTT. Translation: CASSLFHRSPVPPTNEKLFF. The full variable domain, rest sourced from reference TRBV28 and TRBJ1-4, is DVKVTQSSRYLVKRTGEKVFLECVQDMDHENMFWYRQDPGLGLRLIYFSYDVKMKEKGDIPEGYSVSREKKERFSLILESASTNQTSMYLCASSLFHRSPVPPTNEKLFFGSGTQLSVL.